Below are 22 T cell receptor beta chains sequenced from a single sample in a study of blood T cell repertoires in COVID-19 (dated by TCRdb to about 2020). Library creation used the immunoSEQ multiplex PCR assay. TCRdb holds this immuneACCESS table with in-frame rearrangements only. Some clones are missing; in checked studies, unresolved V genes explain under half, and the rest has no known cause. Within this sample are 270,000 or so clones, with roughly 86% of them counted one time only. Together, the top ten hold less than 3% of the sample. Sequenced sample: PBMCs or T cells enriched from blood (not recorded which). The receptors here all came from a woman aged 18-30 years who had recovered from COVID-19.

The chain combines TRBV5-5 with TRBJ1-2; D uncertain. The CDR3 has 16 residues. The germline CDR1 and CDR2 sequences are SGHKS and YYEKEE (reference sequence). V lost 0 bases, J lost 1 base, and 13 bases lay in between. This CDR3 is CASSLAIGDLNYGYTF. Written as DNA, the CDR3 is TGTGCCAGCAGCTTGGCCATCGGAGACCTTAACTATGGCTACACCTTC.

This clone was seen a few times. The V call is TRBV29-1, the J call TRBJ1-1; D not certain. The germline gives CDR1 SQVTM, CDR2 ANQGSEA. With 7 bases removed from V and 4 bases from J, the gap between germline ends came to 16 bases. The CDR3 is made up of 13 amino acids. CDR3 in DNA: TGCAGCGGTGGGAGGACGCTTGGCACTGAAGCTTTCTTT. Translated: CSGGRTLGTEAFF.

The V gene is TRBV6-5, the J gene TRBJ2-7; TRBD1 matches at 7 bases. CDR3 length: 14 amino acids. V shed 2 bases and J 2 bases; nucleotides not matched to a gene: 3. Germline CDR1 reads MNHEY; CDR2 reads SVGAGI. CDR3 loop: CASSYGTETYEQYF. The CDR3 nucleotides are TGTGCCAGCAGTTACGGGACAGAAACCTACGAGCAGTACTTC.

The rearrangement joins TRBV7-8 to TRBJ1-4; D gene ambiguous. The CDR3 runs 11 residues. The germline V and J ends were trimmed by 7 bases and 8 bases, with 8 bases remaining between them. Germline V CDR1 and CDR2: SGHVS, FQNEAQ. For the CDR3, the DNA is TGTGCCAGCACGCTCGGGGAAAAACTGTTTTTT. Translating it yields CASTLGEKLFF.

J is TRBJ2-7 and V is TRBV4-3; D might be TRBD1 (5 bases). Germline V gene data show CDR1 as LGHNA and CDR2 as YSLEER. The CDR3 extends over 15 amino acids. V dropped 0 bases and J dropped 4 bases, with 13 bases sitting between them. CDR3 in amino acids: CASSQESDSRYEQYF. CDR3 nucleotides: TGCGCCAGCAGCCAAGAGTCTGACAGTAGGTACGAGCAGTACTTC.

CDR3 residues: CASSQDGRGLSNQPQHF. CDR3 bases: TGCGCCAGCAGCCAAGATGGGCGGGGGCTGAGCAATCAGCCCCAGCATTTT. The V call is TRBV4-1, the J call TRBJ1-5, with D tentatively TRBD1 (6 bases). V gave up 0 bases and J gave up 1 base, with 13 bases separating them. Per the germline V gene, CDR1 is MGHRA and CDR2 is YSYEKL. The CDR3 runs 17 residues.

The chain joins TRBV30 to TRBJ2-5; 10 bases align to TRBD2. Germline CDR1 and CDR2: GTSNPN and SVGIG (reference sequence). CDR3 length: 16 amino acids. V shed 8 bases and J 6 bases; nucleotides not matched to a gene: 18. CDR3 coding DNA: TGTGCCGGGACCTTAGAGGAGCGGGGGGGACTGAAGACCCAGTACTTC. This sequence encodes CAGTLEERGGLKTQYF.

The DNA of the CDR3 is TGTGCCAGCAGTGAATCCCGCGGACTCACTGTGAACACTGAAGCTTTCTTT. Residues: CASSESRGLTVNTEAFF. The chain employs TRBV25-1 and TRBJ1-1, with no clear D. Germline V CDR1 and CDR2: MGHDK, SYGVNS. Trimming took off 1 base at V and 0 bases at J, with 15 bases between the two ends. The CDR3 is 17 amino acids.

This clone has a single count. The rearrangement uses TRBV6-5 and TRBJ2-7, with 12 bases lining up with TRBD1. CDR3 length equals 15 residues. Per the germline V gene, CDR1 is MNHEY and CDR2 is SVGAGI. With 1 base clipped from V and 7 bases from J, the junction kept 5 bases outside the gene matches. The CDR3 loop is CASSYWTGQGAEQYF. In DNA, the CDR3 is TGTGCCAGCAGTTACTGGACGGGACAGGGGGCAGAGCAGTACTTC.

The chain has TRBV21-1 and TRBJ2-6; whether TRBD1, the table's D call, matches the DNA was not checked. TRBV21-1 is a documented pseudogene. This CDR3 spans 17 amino acids. The CDR3, as DNA: TGTGCCAGCAGCTTGAGGGACAGCGAAAAGGGGGCCAACGTCCTGACTTTC. Translated: CASSLRDSEKGANVLTF.

The CDR3 here is CASGDSSYEQYF. In DNA form, the CDR3 reads TGTGCCAGCGGGGACAGTTCCTACGAGCAGTACTTC. The rearrangement links TRBV27 to TRBJ2-7; 7 bases map to TRBD1. The CDR3 runs to 12 residues. Trimming cost V 8 bases and J 1 base; bases outside gene matches: 2. In germline, CDR1 is MNHEY, CDR2 SMNVEV (reference sequence).

The CDR3 loop reads CASSALMEDEQYF. The CDR3 nucleotides are TGTGCCAGCAGCGCCCTAATGGAGGACGAGCAGTACTTC. The chain joins TRBV11-2 to TRBJ2-7, with D perhaps TRBD2 (5 bases). Germline CDR1 SGHAT, CDR2 FQNNGV. This CDR3 is 13 amino acids long. Trimming took off 5 bases at V and 5 bases at J, with 13 bases between the two ends.

V usage is TRBV5-3 and J usage is TRBJ2-1; 14 bases agree with TRBD2. TRBV5-3 is labeled an ORF, and its function is uncertain. CDR3 length: 18 residues. With 7 bases clipped from V and 0 bases from J, the junction kept 9 bases outside the gene matches. The CDR3 protein is CAREQPGLAGVSYNEQFF. CDR3 in DNA: TGTGCCAGAGAGCAACCGGGACTAGCGGGAGTCTCCTACAATGAGCAGTTCTTC.

V usage is TRBV6-5 and J usage is TRBJ2-7, with 12 nucleotides matching TRBD2. The CDR3 length is 16 residues. Looked up from germline, CDR1 is MNHEY and CDR2 is SVGAGI. V dropped 2 bases and J dropped 3; count of bases not matched to a gene: 5. The CDR3 reads CASSYHGTSGLYEQYF. DNA of the CDR3: TGTGCCAGCAGTTACCACGGGACTAGCGGGCTCTACGAGCAGTACTTC.

This chain links TRBV7-8 with TRBJ2-3, with 12 bases fitting TRBD2. This CDR3 contains 18 residues. The V gene's germline CDR1 is SGHVS and CDR2 FQNEAQ. The ends lost 3 bases at V and 1 base at J; junction bases unmatched: 8. CDR3 nucleotide sequence: TGTGCCAGCAGCTTTCGTCTAGCGGGAGGGCCGGGCACAGATACGCAGTATTTT. Its translation: CASSFRLAGGPGTDTQYF.

The V call is TRBV4-3, the J call TRBJ1-1; TRBD1 agrees at 7 bases. Germline CDR1 reads LGHNA; CDR2 reads YSLEER. There are 14 residues in the CDR3. Losses at the gene ends were 4 bases for V and 2 bases for J; bases not matched to a gene: 4. The CDR3 spells CASSRQGLNTEAFF. The CDR3 region has the DNA TGCGCCAGCAGCCGACAGGGCCTAAACACTGAAGCTTTCTTT.

The V call is TRBV6-2 or TRBV6-3, the J call TRBJ2-2; tentative D call: TRBD1 (6 bases). Trimming left V 2 bases short and J 6 bases short, with 10 bases between. CDR3 length: 14 amino acids. The germline gives CDR1 MNHEY, CDR2 SVGEGT. The CDR3 region is CASSYRGWAGELFF. DNA for the CDR3: TGTGCCAGCAGTTACAGGGGGTGGGCCGGGGAGCTGTTTTTT.

CDR3 residues: CASSPGVRRPQHF. Written as DNA, the CDR3 is TGTGCCAGCAGCCCGGGGGTTCGTCGGCCCCAGCATTTT. The chain links TRBV3-1 (or the pseudogene TRBV3-2) to TRBJ1-5; TRBD1 might be the D (5 bases). With 4 bases removed from V and 9 bases from J, the gap between germline ends came to 13 bases. This CDR3 contains 13 residues. Per the germline V gene, CDR1 is LGHDT and CDR2 is YNNKEL (reference sequence).

The chain carries TRBV3-1 (or the pseudogene TRBV3-2) and TRBJ2-1, with 8 bases identical to TRBD2. The trim removed 0 bases at V and 5 bases at J, leaving 9 bases unmatched. CDR1 and CDR2 from the germline V gene are LGHDT and YNNKEL (reference sequence). The CDR3 totals 17 residues. The CDR3 DNA is TGTGCCAGCAGCCAAGAGGCCAGCGGGAGTAAAAACAATGAGCAGTTCTTC. Protein product: CASSQEASGSKNNEQFF.

This clone appeared once. The rearrangement uses TRBV5-1 and TRBJ1-2; tentative D call: TRBD1 (5 bases). Germline CDR1 SGHRS, CDR2 YFSETQ. The CDR3 sequence is 12 residues long. The V gene lost 6 bases and the J gene lost 8 bases, with 14 bases spanning the gap. The chain's CDR3 is CASTDWTSGYTF. As DNA, the CDR3 is TGCGCCAGCACCGACTGGACATCGGGCTACACCTTC. The full variable domain, in which reference TRBV5-1 and TRBJ1-2 provide the parts outside the CDR3, is KAGVTQTPRYLIKTRGQQVTLSCSPISGHRSVSWYQQTPGQGLQFLFEYFSETQRNKGNFPGRFSGRQFSNSRSEMNVSTLELGDSALYLCASTDWTSGYTFGSGTRLTVV.

The chain is built from TRBV5-4 and TRBJ2-3; possible D gene TRBD2, 5 bases. The CDR3 runs to 17 residues. From germline, CDR1 is SGHNT and CDR2 YYREEE (reference sequence). V was trimmed by 0 bases and J by 2 bases, leaving 16 bases between them. The CDR3 DNA reads as TGTGCCAGCAGCTTGGCCGGTTCTCTAGCTCTCACAGATACGCAGTATTTT. Its protein product is CASSLAGSLALTDTQYF.

The V gene is TRBV4-1, the J gene TRBJ2-7; D is perhaps TRBD2 (5 bases). Germline CDR1 reads MGHRA; CDR2 reads YSYEKL. This CDR3 spans 15 amino acids. V was shortened by 0 bases and J by 0 bases, with 9 bases between the two germline ends. CDR3 sequence: CASSQDTGSSYEQYF. In DNA, the CDR3 is TGCGCCAGCAGCCAAGATACGGGGAGCTCCTACGAGCAGTACTTC.